The 22 T cell receptor beta chains reported below all come from one sample, sequenced in a study of OX40 agonist ivuxolimab in advanced cancers. Library preparation was by the immunoSEQ multiplex PCR assay. The table was pulled from immuneACCESS by TCRdb, which kept in-frame rearrangements only. Such tables lose some clones; where checked, under half of the loss comes from unresolved V genes, and the rest has no known cause. This sample comprises about 12,000 clones, 80% to 90% of them detected only once. About half of the sample rests with the top ten. The input for sequencing was CD4+ or CD8+ T cells sorted from blood, taken in a trial of the OX40 agonist ivuxolimab. These receptors were collected from an adult with an advanced solid tumor such as melanoma, head and neck, liver or kidney cancer.

The V call is TRBV7-9, the J call TRBJ2-5; possible D gene TRBD2, 5 bases. CDR1 SEHNR and CDR2 FQNEAQ come from the germline V gene (reference sequence). This CDR3 has 15 residues. Trimming shortened V by 6 bases and J by 0 bases, and 14 bases separated the two germline ends. The CDR3 reads CASRLLVSYQETQYF. CDR3 nucleotide sequence: TGTGCCAGCAGGTTACTAGTGTCCTACCAAGAGACCCAGTACTTC.

The sample holds one count of this clone. V is TRBV7-9 and J is TRBJ2-7, with 8 bases aligning to TRBD1. The CDR3 spans 15 residues. The germline CDR1 and CDR2 sequences are SEHNR and FQNEAQ (reference sequence). The V and J ends lost 5 bases and 6 bases, in that order; junction bases with no gene match: 12. For the CDR3, the DNA is TGTGCCAGCAGCCAAATCCGGGACAGGACTCTCGAGCAGTACTTC. It encodes CASSQIRDRTLEQYF.

This clone was seen a handful of times. V usage is TRBV7-9 and J usage is TRBJ1-1; D is unclear. Germline lookup yields CDR1 SEHNR and CDR2 FQNEAQ (reference sequence). The V and J ends lost 7 bases and 6 bases respectively, with 15 bases between them. The CDR3 is 13 residues long. The CDR3 DNA is TGTGCCAGCACCCTCACGGGTATCCCTGAAGCTTTCTTT. Translation: CASTLTGIPEAFF.

V is TRBV5-4 and J is TRBJ2-7; D is possibly TRBD1 or TRBD2 (5 bases each). CDR1 and CDR2 (germline): SGHNT, YYREEE (reference sequence). CDR3 size: 13 residues. V gave up 2 bases and J gave up 1 base, with 7 bases separating them. CDR3 residues: CASSFGGSYEQYF. The CDR3 DNA is TGTGCCAGCAGCTTTGGGGGTTCCTACGAGCAGTACTTC.

The chain employs TRBV5-1 and TRBJ2-7; 14 nucleotides line up with TRBD2. Per the germline V gene, CDR1 is SGHRS and CDR2 is YFSETQ. CDR3 length: 15 residues. V lost 4 bases to trimming and J lost 5 bases; unmatched junction nucleotides: 5. CDR3 DNA sequence: TGCGCCAGCAGCCCGGGACTAGCGGGAGTAGACGAGCAGTACTTC. Translation: CASSPGLAGVDEQYF.

The chain uses TRBV6-6 and TRBJ2-7; tentatively, D is TRBD1 (5 bases). The length of the CDR3 is 12 residues. The V gene's germline CDR1 is MNHNY and CDR2 SVGAGI (reference sequence). The ends were cut back, 7 bases at V and 2 bases at J, with 9 bases in the middle. The CDR3: CASTGYPYEQYF. CDR3 nucleotides: TGTGCCAGCACAGGGTACCCCTACGAGCAGTACTTC.

The rearrangement uses TRBV6-5 and TRBJ2-1; D unresolved. The CDR3 runs 13 residues. The V gene lost 5 bases and the J gene lost 0 bases, with 5 bases spanning the gap. Per the germline V gene, CDR1 is MNHEY and CDR2 is SVGAGI. The CDR3 DNA reads as TGTGCCAGCAGTGACACCTCCTACAATGAGCAGTTCTTC. This sequence encodes CASSDTSYNEQFF.

The CDR3 sequence is CASSYLEGPYNEQFF. In nucleotides, the CDR3 is TGTGCCAGCAGTTACTTGGAGGGCCCCTACAATGAGCAGTTCTTC. The gene calls are TRBV6-5 and TRBJ2-1, with a weak D call TRBD2 (6 bases). V was cut by 1 base and J by 2 bases, with 9 bases left in between. Germline V gene data show CDR1 as MNHEY and CDR2 as SVGAGI. This CDR3 spans 15 amino acids.

The CDR3 nucleotides read TGTGCCAGCAGCCTAGGACTAGCGGGAGGGCCGGAGGAGACCCAGTACTTC. Translation: CASSLGLAGGPEETQYF. The genes are TRBV7-9 and TRBJ2-5; TRBD2 aligns across 15 bases. The CDR3 sequence is 17 residues long. The ends lost 5 bases at V and 5 bases at J; junction bases unmatched: 9. From germline, CDR1 is SEHNR and CDR2 FQNEAQ (reference sequence).

The CDR3 is CASSQGGTSGETQYF. CDR3 bases: TGCGCCAGCAGCCAAGGAGGGACTAGCGGAGAGACCCAGTACTTC. The rearrangement joins TRBV4-1 to TRBJ2-5; 11 bases fit TRBD2. This CDR3 region has 15 residues. The trim removed 1 base at V and 4 bases at J, leaving 2 bases unmatched. The germline V gene encodes CDR1 MGHRA and CDR2 YSYEKL.

The chain carries TRBV4-3 and TRBJ2-2; 10 bases match TRBD2. CDR3 size: 17 residues. Trimming cost V 0 bases and J 6 bases; bases outside gene matches: 7. CDR1 and CDR2 (germline): LGHNA, YSLEER. CDR3 amino acids: CASSQDRLAGEAGELFF. CDR3 sequence (DNA): TGCGCCAGCAGCCAAGATAGGCTAGCGGGAGAGGCCGGGGAGCTGTTTTTT.

A single count supports this clone. This chain links TRBV6-5 with TRBJ2-1; D is possibly TRBD1 or TRBD2 (5 bases each). The CDR3 is 12 amino acids. Per germline, CDR1 MNHEY and CDR2 SVGAGI. Deletions cut 0 bases from V and 9 bases from J, with 6 bases between. The CDR3 sequence: CASSYSRGEQFF. The DNA for the CDR3 is TGTGCCAGCAGTTACTCGAGGGGTGAGCAGTTCTTC.

The chain combines TRBV4-2 with TRBJ2-4, with no clear D. The V end lost 5 bases, the J end lost 2 bases, and 13 bases lay between the germline ends. There are 15 residues in the CDR3. From germline, CDR1 is LGHNA and CDR2 YNFKEQ. The CDR3 nucleotides are TGTGCCAGCAGCGGGAACTCCGCCACCAAAAACATTCAGTACTTC. Translating it yields CASSGNSATKNIQYF.

This clone was seen a single time. This rearrangement joins TRBV2 to TRBJ1-4; D gene ambiguous. V lost 6 bases and J lost 8, with 16 bases in between. This CDR3 is built from 14 residues. Germline loops: CDR1 SNHLY, CDR2 FYNNEI. This CDR3 reads CASREGPRREKLFF. Written as DNA, the CDR3 is TGTGCCAGCAGGGAGGGCCCCCGAAGGGAAAAACTGTTTTTT.

V and J are TRBV27 and TRBJ2-1, with 12 bases lining up with TRBD2. Germline CDR1 reads MNHEY; CDR2 reads SMNVEV (reference sequence). This CDR3 has 17 amino acids. V shed 2 bases, J shed 4 bases, and the junction held 6 bases outside the gene matches. Here the CDR3 reads CASSLGLAGGSYNEQFF. Here the CDR3 DNA reads TGTGCCAGCAGTTTAGGGCTAGCGGGAGGGTCATACAATGAGCAGTTCTTC.

The table lists this clone with a few counts. The chain couples TRBV9 to TRBJ1-1; D is ambiguous. The CDR3 contains 14 residues. V was shortened by 4 bases and J by 0 bases, with 10 bases between the two germline ends. Germline assignment: CDR1 SGDLS and CDR2 YYNGEE. This CDR3 is CASSFTVMNTEAFF. Written as DNA, the CDR3 is TGTGCCAGCAGCTTTACAGTCATGAACACTGAAGCTTTCTTT.

This clone is medium-sized in the sample. The rearrangement uses TRBV5-1 and TRBJ2-7; D gene ambiguous. CDR1 and CDR2 (germline): SGHRS, YFSETQ. This CDR3 comprises 13 residues. Trimming stripped 0 bases from V and 2 bases from J, with 6 bases between. CDR3 loop: CASSLDGAYEQYF. The CDR3 coding sequence is TGCGCCAGCAGCTTGGACGGAGCCTACGAGCAGTACTTC.

The chain has TRBV28 and TRBJ2-1; TRBD2 agrees at 7 bases. Per germline, CDR1 MDHEN and CDR2 SYDVKM. V was pared by 3 bases and J by 1 base, with 3 bases of the junction left unmatched. The CDR3 is 15 residues long. As DNA, the CDR3 is TGTGCCAGCAGTTTTTGGGAGGGTTCCTACAATGAGCAGTTCTTC. Residues: CASSFWEGSYNEQFF.

This chain uses TRBV29-1 with TRBJ2-7; 7 nucleotides line up with TRBD1. The CDR3 is 14 residues long. V lost 6 bases and J lost 2; bases outside the gene matches: 10. Per germline, CDR1 SQVTM and CDR2 ANQGSEA. The CDR3 nucleotides read TGCAGCGTGCGAGAACAGGGGTCCCCCTACGAGCAGTACTTC. Its translation is CSVREQGSPYEQYF.

The chain is built from TRBV25-1 and TRBJ2-7; D may match TRBD1 or TRBD2 (6 bases each). Per germline, CDR1 MGHDK and CDR2 SYGVNS. V lost 10 bases, J lost 5 bases, and 15 bases lay in between. The CDR3 contains 12 residues. The DNA of the CDR3 is TGTGCCACCTCTTGGGGGGCCCACGAGCAGTACTTC. It yields the protein CATSWGAHEQYF.

The V and J genes are TRBV4-1 and TRBJ1-1; D gene unclear. Germline CDR1 is MGHRA and CDR2 is YSYEKL. CDR3 length: 14 residues. V lost 6 bases to trimming and J lost 1 base, with 12 bases between them. CDR3 amino acids: CASRSLLENTEAFF. The CDR3 DNA reads as TGCGCCAGCAGATCCCTTTTAGAGAACACTGAAGCTTTCTTT.

This chain uses TRBV6-1 with TRBJ2-7; no clear D gene. V was trimmed by 3 bases and J by 4 bases, leaving 19 bases between them. The CDR3 sequence is 16 residues long. CDR1 and CDR2 (germline): MNHNS, SASEGT. In DNA, the CDR3 is TGTGCCAGCAGTGACGACCCGAACGGGTTGGTTTACGAGCAGTACTTC. This translates into CASSDDPNGLVYEQYF.